Listed below are T cell receptor beta chains from one sample, sequenced in a study of OX40 agonist ivuxolimab in advanced cancers. Produced via immunoSEQ multiplex PCR; TCRdb's table is partial and in-frame only. The sample lists 65,000 to 90,000 clones; 85% were seen once. Sample: CD4+ or CD8+ T cells sorted from blood, taken in a trial of the OX40 agonist ivuxolimab. The receptors stem from an adult with an advanced solid tumor such as melanoma, head and neck, liver or kidney cancer. CDR3s include the opening cysteine and the closing phenylalanine or tryptophan. The order of the fields is D gene, V gene, clone size, J gene, CDR3 protein, CDR3 DNA. The D gene is left open where the match is weak. Size is stated for part of the rows, as once, few or many counts, or as a class when the clone is expanded.

>NA|TRBV4-3|NA|TRBJ1-4
CASSQGGRSNEKLFF
TGCGCCAGCAGCCAAGGAGGGAGATCTAATGAAAAACTGTTTTTT
>TRBD2|TRBV7-6|NA|TRBJ2-1
CASSLVEGTSGVSYNEQFF
TGTGCCAGCAGCTTAGTAGAGGGGACTAGCGGGGTGTCCTACAATGAGCAGTTCTTC
>TRBD1|TRBV12-5|NA|TRBJ1-5
CASGPGTAGSNQPQHF
TGTGCTAGTGGCCCCGGGACAGCCGGTAGCAATCAGCCCCAGCATTTT
>TRBD1|TRBV6-5|NA|TRBJ1-3
CASSYSRQGSGNTIYF
TGTGCCAGCAGTTACTCGCGACAGGGAAGTGGAAACACCATATATTTT
>NA|TRBV4-1|NA|TRBJ1-3
CASSQGFLQRDSGNTIYF
TGCGCCAGCAGCCAAGGATTCCTACAGAGAGACTCTGGAAACACCATATATTTT
>NA|TRBV10-3|once|TRBJ1-2
CAISDGAGYGYTF
TGTGCCATCAGTGACGGGGCCGGCTATGGCTACACCTTC
>TRBD2|TRBV7-2|NA|TRBJ2-7
CASSLELAGGPYEQYF
TGTGCCAGCAGCTTAGAACTAGCGGGGGGGCCATACGAGCAGTACTTC
>NA|TRBV11-2|NA|TRBJ2-5
CASSLRPSGQTQYF
TGTGCCAGCAGCTTAAGGCCGAGCGGACAGACCCAGTACTTC
>NA|TRBV4-1|NA|TRBJ2-3
CASSQEPPRTTDTQYF
TGCGCCAGCAGCCAAGAACCTCCGAGAACCACAGATACGCAGTATTTT
>NA|TRBV7-7|NA|TRBJ1-1
CASSRQSDTEAFF
TGTGCCAGCAGCCGGCAGTCGGACACTGAAGCTTTCTTT
>TRBD1|TRBV6-6|NA|TRBJ1-1
CASSTPRTGVGTEAFF
TGTGCCAGCAGTACACCCCGGACAGGGGTTGGTACTGAAGCTTTCTTT
>NA|TRBV6-5|NA|TRBJ1-2
CASSYQISTFGGYTF
TGTGCCAGCAGTTACCAAATCTCGACGTTTGGAGGCTACACCTTC
>TRBD1|TRBV30|NA|TRBJ2-1
CAWEGGTGVDQYHNEQFF
TGTGCCTGGGAGGGGGGGACAGGGGTCGACCAGTACCACAATGAGCAGTTCTTC
>NA|TRBV7-2|once|TRBJ2-3
CASSYIRAGRTDTQYF
TGTGCCAGCAGCTACATTCGGGCGGGGCGCACAGATACGCAGTATTTT
>NA|TRBV5-1|NA|TRBJ2-2
CASSLVGRGIMGSGELFF
TGCGCCAGCAGCTTGGTTGGCCGTGGGATCATGGGTAGCGGGGAGCTGTTTTTT
>NA|TRBV4-1|NA|TRBJ1-5
CASSQEIGAGQPQHF
TGCGCCAGCAGCCAAGAAATAGGGGCGGGTCAGCCCCAGCATTTT
>TRBD2|TRBV6-1|NA|TRBJ2-7
CATSYLAGGYEQYF
TGTGCCACTTCTTATCTGGCGGGGGGCTACGAGCAGTACTTC
>NA|TRBV27|medium-sized|TRBJ2-7
CASGAYKAVTLWDPHPLYEQYF
TGTGCCAGCGGGGCCTACAAAGCTGTAACATTGTGGGACCCCCATCCCCTCTACGAGCAGTACTTC
>NA|TRBV4-2|NA|TRBJ1-3
CASSQEGGVAGNTIYF
TGTGCCAGCAGCCAAGAGGGGGGTGTCGCTGGAAACACCATATATTTT
>NA|TRBV4-1|NA|TRBJ2-5
CASSHADSQETQYF
TGCGCCAGCAGCCACGCGGACAGCCAAGAGACCCAGTACTTC
>TRBD1|TRBV6-5|NA|TRBJ1-5
CASRSGQVGQPQHF
TGTGCCAGCAGATCCGGACAGGTTGGTCAGCCCCAGCATTTT
>TRBD1|TRBV7-9|NA|TRBJ1-3
CASSLAGQYDGNTIYF
TGTGCCAGCAGCTTAGCGGGACAGTACGACGGAAACACCATATATTTT
>NA|TRBV7-6|NA|TRBJ2-1
CASSQGPLAAYNEQFF
TGTGCCAGCAGCCAGGGACCGCTAGCAGCCTACAATGAGCAGTTCTTC
>TRBD1|TRBV7-7|NA|TRBJ2-5
CASSLTGVQETQYF
TGTGCCAGCAGCTTAACAGGGGTCCAAGAGACCCAGTACTTC